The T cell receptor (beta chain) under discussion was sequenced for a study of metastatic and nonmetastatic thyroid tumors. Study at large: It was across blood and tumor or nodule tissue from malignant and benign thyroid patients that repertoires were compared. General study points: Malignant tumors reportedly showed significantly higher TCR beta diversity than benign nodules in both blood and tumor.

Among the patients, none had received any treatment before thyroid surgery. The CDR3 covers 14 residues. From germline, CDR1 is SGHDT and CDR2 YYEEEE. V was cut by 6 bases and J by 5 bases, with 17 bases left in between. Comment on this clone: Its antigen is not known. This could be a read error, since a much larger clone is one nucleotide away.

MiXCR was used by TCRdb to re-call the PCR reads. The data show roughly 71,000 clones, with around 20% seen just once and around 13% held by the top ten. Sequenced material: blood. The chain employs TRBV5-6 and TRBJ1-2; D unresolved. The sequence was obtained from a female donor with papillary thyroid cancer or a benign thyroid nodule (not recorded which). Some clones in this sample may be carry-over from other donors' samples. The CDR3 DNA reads TGTGCCAGCACCCTCGGAGACTTGTATTATGGCTACACCTTC. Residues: CASTLGDLYYGYTF.